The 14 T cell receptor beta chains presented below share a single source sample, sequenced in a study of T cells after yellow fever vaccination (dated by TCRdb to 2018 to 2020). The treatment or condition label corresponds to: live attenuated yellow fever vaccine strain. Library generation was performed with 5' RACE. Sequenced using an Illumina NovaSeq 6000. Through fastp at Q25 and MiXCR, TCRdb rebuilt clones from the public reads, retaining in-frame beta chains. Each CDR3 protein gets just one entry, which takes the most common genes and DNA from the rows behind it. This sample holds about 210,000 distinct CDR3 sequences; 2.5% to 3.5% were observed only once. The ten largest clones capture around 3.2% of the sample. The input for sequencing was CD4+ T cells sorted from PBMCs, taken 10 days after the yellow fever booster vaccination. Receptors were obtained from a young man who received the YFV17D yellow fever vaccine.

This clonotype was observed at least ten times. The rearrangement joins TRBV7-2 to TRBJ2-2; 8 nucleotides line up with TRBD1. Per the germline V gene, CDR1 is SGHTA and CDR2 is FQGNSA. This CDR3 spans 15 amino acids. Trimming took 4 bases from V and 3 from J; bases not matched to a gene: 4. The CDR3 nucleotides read TGTGCCAGCAGCTCCAGGGACAGGTACACCGGGGAGCTGTTTTTT. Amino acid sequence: CASSSRDRYTGELFF.

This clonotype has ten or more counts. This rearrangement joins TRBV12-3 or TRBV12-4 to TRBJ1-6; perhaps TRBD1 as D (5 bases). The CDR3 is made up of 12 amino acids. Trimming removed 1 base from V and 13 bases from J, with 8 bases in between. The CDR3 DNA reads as TGTGCCAGCAGTTTAGACCCAGGGCCCCTCCACTTT. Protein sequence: CASSLDPGPLHF.

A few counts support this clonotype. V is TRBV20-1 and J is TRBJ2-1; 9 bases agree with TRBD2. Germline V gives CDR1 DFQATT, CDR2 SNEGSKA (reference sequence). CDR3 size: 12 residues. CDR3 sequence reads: CTASGGQNEQFF. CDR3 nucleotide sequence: TGCACCGCGAGCGGGGGGCAGAATGAGCAGTTCTTC.

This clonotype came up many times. CDR3 coding DNA: TGTGCCAGCAGGGGATCTAGCGGGAGCTACAATGAGCAGTTCTTC. Translation gives CASRGSSGSYNEQFF. This chain uses TRBV7-2 with TRBJ2-1, with 10 bases that match TRBD2. This CDR3 contains 15 residues. V lost 6 bases to trimming and J lost 3 bases; unmatched junction nucleotides: 5. Germline loops: CDR1 SGHTA, CDR2 FQGNSA. The complete variable domain, with remaining parts taken from reference TRBV7-2 and TRBJ2-1, reads GAGVSQSPSNKVTEKGKDVELRCDPISGHTALYWYRQSLGQGLEFLIYFQGNSAPDKSGLPSDRFSAERTGGSVSTLTIQRTQQEDSAVYLCASRGSSGSYNEQFFGPGTRLTVL.

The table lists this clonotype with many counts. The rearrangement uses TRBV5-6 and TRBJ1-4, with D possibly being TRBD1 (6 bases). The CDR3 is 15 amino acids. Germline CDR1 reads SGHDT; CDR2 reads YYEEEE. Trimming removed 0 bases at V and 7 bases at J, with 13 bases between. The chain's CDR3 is CASSLDTGAGEKLFF. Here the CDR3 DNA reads TGTGCCAGCAGCTTGGATACGGGGGCGGGTGAAAAACTGTTTTTT.

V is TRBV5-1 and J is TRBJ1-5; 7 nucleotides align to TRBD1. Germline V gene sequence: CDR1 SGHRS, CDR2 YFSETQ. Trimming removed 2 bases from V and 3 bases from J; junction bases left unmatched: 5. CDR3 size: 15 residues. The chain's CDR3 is CASSFKTGANQPQHF. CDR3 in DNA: TGCGCCAGCAGCTTTAAAACAGGGGCCAATCAGCCCCAGCATTTT.

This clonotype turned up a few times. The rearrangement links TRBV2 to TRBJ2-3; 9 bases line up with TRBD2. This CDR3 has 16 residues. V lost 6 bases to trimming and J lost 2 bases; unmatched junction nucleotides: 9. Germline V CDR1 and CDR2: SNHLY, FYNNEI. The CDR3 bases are TGTGCCAGCAGGATCGGACTAGCGCAATACACAGATACGCAGTATTTT. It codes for CASRIGLAQYTDTQYF. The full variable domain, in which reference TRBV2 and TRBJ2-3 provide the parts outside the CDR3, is EPEVTQTPSHQVTQMGQEVILRCVPISNHLYFYWYRQILGQKVEFLVSFYNNEISEKSEIFDDQFSVERPDGSNFTLKIRSTKLEDSAMYFCASRIGLAQYTDTQYFGPGTRLTVL.

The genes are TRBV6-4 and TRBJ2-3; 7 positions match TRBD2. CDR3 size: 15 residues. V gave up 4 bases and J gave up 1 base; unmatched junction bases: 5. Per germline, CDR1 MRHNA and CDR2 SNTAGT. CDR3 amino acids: CASSVQRGGTDTQYF. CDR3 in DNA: TGTGCCAGCAGTGTCCAGCGGGGCGGCACAGATACGCAGTATTTT.

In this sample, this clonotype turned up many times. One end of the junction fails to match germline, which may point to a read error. The CDR3, as DNA: TGTGCCAGCAGCTCGGGCCCCAGCGATATCTTC. It specifies CASSSGPSDIF. This chain joins TRBV11-2 and TRBJ2-1; D gene ambiguous. The CDR3 has 11 amino acids. Germline V lookup: CDR1 SGHAT, CDR2 FQNNGV. Supplemented by reference TRBV11-2 and TRBJ2-1, the full variable domain reads EAGVAQSPRYKIIEKRQSVAFWCNPISGHATLYWYQQILGQGPKLLIQFQNNGVVDDSQLPKDRFSAERLKGVDSTLKIQPAKLEDSAVYLCASSSGPSDIFGPGTRLTVL.

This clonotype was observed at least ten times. As DNA, the CDR3 is TGCAGTGCTAGAATCCTCAGGGAAACAGATACGCAGTATTTT. Translating gives CSARILRETDTQYF. The chain combines TRBV20-1 with TRBJ2-3, with D tentatively TRBD1 (5 bases). This CDR3 region has 14 residues. In germline, CDR1 is DFQATT, CDR2 SNEGSKA (reference sequence). Trimming cost V 2 bases and J 3 bases, with 12 bases left between them.

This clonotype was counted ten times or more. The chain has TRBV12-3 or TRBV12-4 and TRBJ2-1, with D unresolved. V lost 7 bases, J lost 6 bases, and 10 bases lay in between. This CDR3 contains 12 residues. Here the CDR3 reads CASTLYPNEQFF. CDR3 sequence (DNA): TGTGCCAGCACCCTTTACCCCAATGAGCAGTTCTTC.

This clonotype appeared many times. The CDR3 protein is CASSHALTGTGTYEQYF. The CDR3 DNA follows: TGCGCCAGCAGCCACGCCCTAACCGGGACAGGAACCTACGAGCAGTACTTC. V gene TRBV4-3 combines with J gene TRBJ2-7, with TRBD1 matching over 8 bases. Germline CDR1 and CDR2: LGHNA and YSLEER. The CDR3 loop spans 17 amino acids. V lost 3 bases and J lost 2; bases outside the gene matches: 12.

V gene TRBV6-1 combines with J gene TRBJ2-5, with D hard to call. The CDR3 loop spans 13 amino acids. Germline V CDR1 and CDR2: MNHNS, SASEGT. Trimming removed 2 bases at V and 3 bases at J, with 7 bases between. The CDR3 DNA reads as TGTGCCAGCAGTGAAATCCTTGAAGAGACCCAGTACTTC. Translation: CASSEILEETQYF.

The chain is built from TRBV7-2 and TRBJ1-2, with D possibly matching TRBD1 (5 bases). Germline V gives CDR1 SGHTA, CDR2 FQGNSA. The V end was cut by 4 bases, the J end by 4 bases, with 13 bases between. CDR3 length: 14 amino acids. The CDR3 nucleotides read TGTGCCAGCAGCTGGGACCAAGCGGGCTATGGCTACACCTTC. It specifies CASSWDQAGYGYTF.